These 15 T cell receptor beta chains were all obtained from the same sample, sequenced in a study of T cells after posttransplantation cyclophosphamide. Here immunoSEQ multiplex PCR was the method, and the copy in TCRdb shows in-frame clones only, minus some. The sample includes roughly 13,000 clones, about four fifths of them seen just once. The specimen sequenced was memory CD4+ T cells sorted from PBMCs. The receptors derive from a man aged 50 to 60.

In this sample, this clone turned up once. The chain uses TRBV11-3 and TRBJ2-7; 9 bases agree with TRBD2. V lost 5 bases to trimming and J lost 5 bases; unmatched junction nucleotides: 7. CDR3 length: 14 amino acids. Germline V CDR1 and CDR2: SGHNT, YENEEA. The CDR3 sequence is CASSGRGGPNEQYF. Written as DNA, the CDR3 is TGTGCCAGCAGCGGGCGGGGGGGCCCCAACGAGCAGTACTTC.

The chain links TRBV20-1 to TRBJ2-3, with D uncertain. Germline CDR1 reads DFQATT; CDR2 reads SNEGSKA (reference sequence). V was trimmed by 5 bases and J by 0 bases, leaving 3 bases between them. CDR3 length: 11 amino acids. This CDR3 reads CSALSTDTQYF. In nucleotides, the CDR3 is TGCAGTGCTCTCAGCACAGATACGCAGTATTTT.

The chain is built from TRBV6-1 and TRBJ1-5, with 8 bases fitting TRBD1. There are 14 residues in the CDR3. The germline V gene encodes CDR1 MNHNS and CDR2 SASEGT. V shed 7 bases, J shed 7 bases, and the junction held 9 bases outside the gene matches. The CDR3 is CASKRQGLGQPQHF. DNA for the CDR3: TGTGCCAGCAAGCGACAGGGGTTAGGGCAGCCCCAGCATTTT.

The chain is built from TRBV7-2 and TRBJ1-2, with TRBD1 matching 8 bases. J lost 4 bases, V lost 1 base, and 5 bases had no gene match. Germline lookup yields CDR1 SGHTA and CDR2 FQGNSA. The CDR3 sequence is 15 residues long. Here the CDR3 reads CASSLGTGGTYGYTF. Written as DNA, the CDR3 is TGTGCCAGCAGCTTAGGTACAGGGGGGACCTATGGCTACACCTTC.

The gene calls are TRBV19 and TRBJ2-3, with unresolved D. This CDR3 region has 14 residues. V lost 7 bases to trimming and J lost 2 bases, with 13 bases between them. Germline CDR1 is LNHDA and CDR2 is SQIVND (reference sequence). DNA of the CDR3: TGTGCCAGTAAAAGCGCCGGCTTCACAGATACGCAGTATTTT. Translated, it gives CASKSAGFTDTQYF.

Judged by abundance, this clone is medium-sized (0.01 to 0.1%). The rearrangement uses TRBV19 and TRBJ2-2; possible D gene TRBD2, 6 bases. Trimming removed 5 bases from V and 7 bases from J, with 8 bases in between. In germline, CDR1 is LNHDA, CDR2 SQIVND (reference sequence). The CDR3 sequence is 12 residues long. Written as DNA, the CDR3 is TGTGCCAGTAGTCGGGGGAACGGGGAGCTGTTTTTT. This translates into CASSRGNGELFF.

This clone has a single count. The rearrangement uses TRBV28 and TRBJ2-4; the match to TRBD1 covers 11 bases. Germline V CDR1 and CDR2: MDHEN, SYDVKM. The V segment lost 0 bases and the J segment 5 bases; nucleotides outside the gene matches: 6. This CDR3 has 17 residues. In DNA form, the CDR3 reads TGTGCCAGCAGTTTATGGGGCCGGGACAGGGGGGAAAACATTCAGTACTTC. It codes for CASSLWGRDRGENIQYF.

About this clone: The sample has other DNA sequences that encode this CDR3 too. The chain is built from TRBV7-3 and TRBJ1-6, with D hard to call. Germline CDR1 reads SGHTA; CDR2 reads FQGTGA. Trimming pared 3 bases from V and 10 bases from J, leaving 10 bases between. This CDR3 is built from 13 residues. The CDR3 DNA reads TGTGCCAGCAGCTTGCTACCCGAATCACCCCTCCACTTT. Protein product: CASSLLPESPLHF.

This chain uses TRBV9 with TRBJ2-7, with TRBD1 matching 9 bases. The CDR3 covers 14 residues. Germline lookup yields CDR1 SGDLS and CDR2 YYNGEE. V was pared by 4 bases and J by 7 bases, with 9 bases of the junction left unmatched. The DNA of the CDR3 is TGTGCCAGCAGCCCGACAGGGGGGATAGGGGAGCAGTACTTC. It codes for CASSPTGGIGEQYF.

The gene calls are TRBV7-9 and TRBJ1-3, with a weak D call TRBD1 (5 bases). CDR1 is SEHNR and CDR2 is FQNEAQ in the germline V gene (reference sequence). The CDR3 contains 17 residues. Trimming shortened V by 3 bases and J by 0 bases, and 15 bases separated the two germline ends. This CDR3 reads CASSFGAQGISGNTIYF. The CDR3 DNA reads TGTGCCAGCAGCTTTGGTGCTCAGGGTATCTCTGGAAACACCATATATTTT.

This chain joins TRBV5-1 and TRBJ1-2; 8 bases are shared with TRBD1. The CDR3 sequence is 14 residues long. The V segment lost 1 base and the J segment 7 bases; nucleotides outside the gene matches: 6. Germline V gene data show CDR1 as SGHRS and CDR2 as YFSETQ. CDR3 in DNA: TGCGCCAGCAGCTTGCTGCAGGGGGCGAGTGGCTACACCTTC. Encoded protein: CASSLLQGASGYTF.

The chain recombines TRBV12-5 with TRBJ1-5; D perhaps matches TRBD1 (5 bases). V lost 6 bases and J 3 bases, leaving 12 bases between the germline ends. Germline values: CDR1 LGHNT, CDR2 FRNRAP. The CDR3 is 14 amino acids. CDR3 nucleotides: TGTGCTAGTGGAAGCAGGGTCGCCAATCAGCCCCAGCATTTT. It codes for CASGSRVANQPQHF.

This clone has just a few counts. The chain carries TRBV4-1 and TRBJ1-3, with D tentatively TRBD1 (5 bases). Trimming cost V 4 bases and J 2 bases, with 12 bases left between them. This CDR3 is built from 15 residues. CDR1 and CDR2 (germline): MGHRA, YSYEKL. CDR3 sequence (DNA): TGCGCCAGCAGCCGGGGACTCTCAGCTGGAAACACCATATATTTT. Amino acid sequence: CASSRGLSAGNTIYF.

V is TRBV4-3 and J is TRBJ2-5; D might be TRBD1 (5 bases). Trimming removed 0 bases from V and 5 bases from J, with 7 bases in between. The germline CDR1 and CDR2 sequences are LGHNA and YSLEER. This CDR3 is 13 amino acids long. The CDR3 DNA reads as TGCGCCAGCAGCCAAGATAAGGGGGAGACCCAGTACTTC. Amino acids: CASSQDKGETQYF.

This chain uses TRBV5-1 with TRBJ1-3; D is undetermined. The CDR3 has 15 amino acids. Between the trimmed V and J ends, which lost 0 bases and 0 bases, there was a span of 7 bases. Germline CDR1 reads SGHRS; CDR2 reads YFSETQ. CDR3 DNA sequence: TGCGCCAGCAGCTTGGGCACCAGCTCTGGAAACACCATATATTTT. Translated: CASSLGTSSGNTIYF. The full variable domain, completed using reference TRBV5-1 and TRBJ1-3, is KAGVTQTPRYLIKTRGQQVTLSCSPISGHRSVSWYQQTPGQGLQFLFEYFSETQRNKGNFPGRFSGRQFSNSRSEMNVSTLELGDSALYLCASSLGTSSGNTIYFGEGSWLTVV.